The 13 T cell receptor beta chains presented below share a single source sample, sequenced in a study of cytomegalovirus exposure and HLA in healthy donors. Vbeta (60) and Jbeta (13) primers were used in the PCR. TCRdb keeps only in-frame clones here, not all; method: immunoSEQ multiplex PCR. Of around 150,000 clones in the sample, about two thirds are singletons; the top ten hold approximately 2.1%. Sequenced sample: PBMCs. The receptors were sampled from a man aged 40-50 years in good health and CMV-seronegative.

The chain uses TRBV5-4 and TRBJ2-1; the match to TRBD2 covers 7 bases. Unmatched junction bases numbered 4, after V lost 6 bases and J lost 1 base. The length of the CDR3 is 14 residues. Looked up from germline, CDR1 is SGHNT and CDR2 is YYREEE (reference sequence). The CDR3 here is CASNPSGSYNEQFF. The CDR3 DNA sequence: TGTGCCAGCAACCCTAGCGGTTCCTACAATGAGCAGTTCTTC.

The chain links TRBV27 to TRBJ2-7; D remains ambiguous. Germline assignment: CDR1 MNHEY and CDR2 SMNVEV (reference sequence). The CDR3 contains 13 residues. Between the trimmed V and J ends, which lost 4 bases and 6 bases, there was a span of 13 bases. CDR3 amino acids: CASSSSLPSEQYF. In DNA, the CDR3 is TGTGCCAGCAGTTCTAGTTTACCCTCCGAGCAGTACTTC.

The rearrangement joins TRBV28 to TRBJ1-4, with 7 bases fitting TRBD1. The CDR3 is made up of 15 amino acids. V was clipped by 5 bases and J by 7 bases; unmatched bases: 10. From germline, CDR1 is MDHEN and CDR2 SYDVKM. The CDR3 loop reads CASSIRTGWSEKLFF. CDR3 coding DNA: TGTGCCAGCAGTATACGGACAGGTTGGTCTGAAAAACTGTTTTTT.

The chain has TRBV5-1 and TRBJ1-3; D remains unclear. CDR3 length: 12 residues. CDR1 is SGHRS and CDR2 is YFSETQ in the germline V gene. With 1 base removed from V and 4 bases from J, the gap between germline ends came to 3 bases. CDR3 in amino acids: CASSLQGNTIYF. In nucleotides, the CDR3 is TGCGCCAGCAGCTTGCAGGGAAACACCATATATTTT.

The V gene is TRBV25-1, the J gene TRBJ1-6, with 8 bases matching TRBD1. With 6 bases clipped from V and 8 bases from J, the junction kept 9 bases outside the gene matches. The CDR3 extends over 15 amino acids. The germline gives CDR1 MGHDK, CDR2 SYGVNS. CDR3 sequence: CASRGPQGAYSPLHF. The CDR3 DNA is TGTGCCAGCAGGGGCCCCCAGGGGGCTTATTCACCCCTCCACTTT.

In this sample, this clone turned up a few times. The same CDR3 can be traced to other DNA sequences in this sample. V and J are TRBV5-4 and TRBJ2-2, with D unresolved. Germline-derived CDR1 and CDR2 are SGHNT and YYREEE (reference sequence). The CDR3 extends over 12 amino acids. The V and J ends lost 4 bases and 4 bases respectively, with 5 bases between them. CDR3 sequence: CASSPGTGELFF. The DNA of the CDR3 is TGTGCCAGCAGCCCCGGCACCGGGGAGCTGTTTTTT.

A single count supports this clone. The rearrangement uses TRBV5-4 and TRBJ1-2, with D uncertain. The CDR3 runs to 16 residues. Trimming took off 0 bases at V and 2 bases at J, with 14 bases between the two ends. Germline values: CDR1 SGHNT, CDR2 YYREEE (reference sequence). The CDR3 protein is CASSLDPREVNYGYTF. CDR3 coding DNA: TGTGCCAGCAGCTTGGACCCGCGCGAAGTGAACTATGGCTACACCTTC.

The chain has TRBV4-3 and TRBJ2-7, with D possibly TRBD1 on 6 matching bases. There are 13 residues in the CDR3. Germline assignment: CDR1 LGHNA and CDR2 YSLEER. Trimming shortened V by 2 bases and J by 3 bases, and 8 bases separated the two germline ends. Here the CDR3 reads CASSQIRGYEQYF. The CDR3 coding sequence is TGCGCCAGCAGCCAAATCAGGGGCTACGAGCAGTACTTC.

The rearrangement joins TRBV4-2 to TRBJ2-3; a possible D gene is TRBD2 (6 bases). The CDR3 loop spans 18 amino acids. The germline V gene encodes CDR1 LGHNA and CDR2 YNFKEQ. V lost 5 bases, J lost 2 bases, and 23 bases lay in between. The CDR3 region is CASSFKEEGRAYTDTQYF. The CDR3 nucleotides are TGTGCCAGCAGCTTTAAAGAGGAGGGACGGGCCTACACAGATACGCAGTATTTT.

This clone was found a few times. The rearrangement uses TRBV5-1 and TRBJ1-1; 8 bases align to TRBD1. CDR1 and CDR2 (germline): SGHRS, YFSETQ. The CDR3 sequence is 13 residues long. V shed 2 bases, J shed 4 bases, and the junction held 1 base outside the gene matches. The CDR3 DNA is TGCGCCAGCAGCTTCACAGGGGGCACTGAAGCTTTCTTT. This codes for CASSFTGGTEAFF.

J is TRBJ2-7 and V is TRBV27; a possible D gene is TRBD1 (6 bases). Germline lookup yields CDR1 MNHEY and CDR2 SMNVEV (reference sequence). Trimming took 3 bases from V and 4 from J, leaving 13 bases between them. The CDR3 is 14 residues long. CDR3 nucleotides: TGTGCCAGCAGTTTTATTGACAGGACATACGAGCAGTACTTC. Translating it yields CASSFIDRTYEQYF.

The CDR3 is CASSSGQAYGETQYF. DNA for the CDR3: TGTGCCAGCAGCTCGGGACAGGCTTATGGAGAGACCCAGTACTTC. The chain has TRBV7-2 and TRBJ2-5, with TRBD1 matching over 8 bases. This CDR3 contains 15 residues. Germline lookup yields CDR1 SGHTA and CDR2 FQGNSA. The trim removed 4 bases at V and 4 bases at J, leaving 8 bases unmatched.

In this sample, this clone turned up a few times. The chain recombines TRBV7-7 with TRBJ2-1; TRBD1 is a possible D gene (5 bases). Trimming removed 5 bases from V and 7 bases from J, with 12 bases in between. Germline values: CDR1 SSHAT, CDR2 FNYEAQ (reference sequence). The CDR3 is 13 amino acids. CDR3 DNA sequence: TGTGCCAGCAGCCAAGGACACGGGAATGAGCAGTTCTTC. Amino acids: CASSQGHGNEQFF.